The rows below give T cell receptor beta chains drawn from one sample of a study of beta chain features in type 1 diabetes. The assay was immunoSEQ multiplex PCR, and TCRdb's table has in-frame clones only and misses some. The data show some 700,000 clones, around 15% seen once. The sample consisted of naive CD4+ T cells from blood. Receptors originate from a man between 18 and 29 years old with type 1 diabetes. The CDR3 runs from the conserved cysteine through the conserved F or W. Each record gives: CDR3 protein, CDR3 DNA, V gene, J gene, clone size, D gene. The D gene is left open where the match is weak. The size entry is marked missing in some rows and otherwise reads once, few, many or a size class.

CASSLHGTGGNWSPLHF	TGTGCCAGCAGCTTGCATGGAACAGGGGGAAACTGGTCACCCCTCCACTTT	TRBV5-6	TRBJ1-6	NA	TRBD1
CASSLGDTAQETQYF	TGTGCCAGCAGCTTAGGGGACACAGCTCAAGAGACCCAGTACTTC	TRBV11-2	TRBJ2-5	few	NA
CASSPAGGFVKTQYF	TGTGCCAGCTCTCCAGCGGGGGGGTTTGTGAAGACCCAGTACTTC	TRBV19	TRBJ2-5	NA	TRBD2
CSVASRDRGLRIAKNIQYF	TGCAGCGTAGCCAGCCGGGACAGGGGGCTAAGAATCGCCAAAAACATTCAGTACTTC	TRBV29-1	TRBJ2-4	NA	TRBD1
CASSPRIGGYGEAFF	TGTGCCAGCAGTCCCAGGATTGGGGGGTATGGTGAAGCTTTCTTT	TRBV5-8	TRBJ1-1	NA	NA
CASSVGTSEISPLHF	TGTGCCAGCAGCGTCGGGACATCAGAGATTTCACCCCTCCACTTT	TRBV9	TRBJ1-6	NA	NA
CASSLGFGQMNTEAFF	TGCGCCAGCAGCTTGGGCTTCGGTCAGATGAACACTGAAGCTTTCTTT	TRBV5-1	TRBJ1-1	NA	NA
CSADSSYEQYF	TGCAGTGCGGACTCGTCCTACGAGCAGTACTTC	TRBV20-1	TRBJ2-7	NA	NA
CASSVSPGNYGYTF	TGTGCCAGCAGTGTTAGCCCTGGTAACTATGGCTACACCTTC	TRBV2	TRBJ1-2	few	NA
CASSADRGSYNEQFF	TGTGCCAGCAGTGCAGACAGAGGCTCCTACAATGAGCAGTTCTTC	TRBV2	TRBJ2-1	NA	NA
CATSITGTLGGTQYF	TGTGCCACCAGCATCACCGGGACTTTGGGTGGGACCCAGTACTTC	TRBV15	TRBJ2-5	few	NA
CSVAKGTGFEETQYF	TGCAGCGTTGCCAAGGGCACGGGATTTGAGGAGACCCAGTACTTC	TRBV29-1	TRBJ2-5	NA	NA
CSVDGLIQETQYF	TGCAGCGTTGATGGGCTGATCCAAGAGACCCAGTACTTC	TRBV29-1	TRBJ2-5	few	NA
CAWSDRGTTNEKLFF	TGTGCCTGGTCGGACAGGGGCACAACTAATGAAAAACTGTTTTTT	TRBV30	TRBJ1-4	few	TRBD1
CASLRDRANYGYTF	TGTGCCTCACTCCGGGATCGAGCTAACTATGGCTACACCTTC	TRBV30	TRBJ1-2	few	NA
CASSLAGQGNEQFF	TGCGCCAGCAGCTTGGCCGGACAGGGCAATGAGCAGTTCTTC	TRBV5-1	TRBJ2-1	few	TRBD1
CASNQQGLVTNEKLFF	TGTGCCAGCAATCAACAGGGGTTGGTGACTAATGAAAAACTGTTTTTT	TRBV2	TRBJ1-4	NA	TRBD1
CASRGGSDGSYEQYF	TGTGCCTCAAGGGGAGGGTCCGACGGCTCCTACGAGCAGTACTTC	TRBV30	TRBJ2-7	NA	TRBD2
CASRPGLAYEQYF	TGTGCCAGCAGGCCGGGACTAGCCTACGAGCAGTACTTC	TRBV6-1	TRBJ2-7	few	TRBD2
CASSPGTGDYNEQFF	TGTGCCAGCAGCCCAGGGACAGGGGACTACAATGAGCAGTTCTTC	TRBV5-5	TRBJ2-1	NA	TRBD1
CSDLQGAWGYTF	TGCAGTGATTTGCAGGGGGCTTGGGGCTACACCTTC	TRBV29-1	TRBJ1-2	few	TRBD1
CASSFRSVSYNSPLHF	TGTGCCAGCTCCTTTCGTTCAGTGAGCTATAATTCACCCCTCCACTTT	TRBV27	TRBJ1-6	NA	NA
CASSLVVTPDTQYF	TGCGCCAGCAGCTTGGTCGTCACTCCGGATACGCAGTATTTT	TRBV5-1	TRBJ2-3	NA	NA
CASSVEIPASTDTQYF	TGTGCCAGCAGCGTAGAGATCCCAGCTAGCACAGATACGCAGTATTTT	TRBV9	TRBJ2-3	few	NA
CASSESPGPRGADTQYF	TGTGCCAGCAGTGAGAGCCCCGGGCCAAGGGGCGCAGATACGCAGTATTTT	TRBV27	TRBJ2-3	NA	NA
CASSLAEEAGAYNEQFF	TGTGCCAGCAGCTTAGCGGAAGAGGCAGGGGCCTACAATGAGCAGTTCTTC	TRBV7-9	TRBJ2-1	few	NA
CASSLQGAANSPLHF	TGTGCCAGCAGCTTGCAGGGGGCGGCCAATTCACCCCTCCACTTT	TRBV7-9	TRBJ1-6	NA	TRBD1
CAISEGQGAVGELFF	TGTGCCATCAGTGAGGGACAGGGGGCGGTCGGGGAGCTGTTTTTT	TRBV10-3	TRBJ2-2	few	TRBD1
CASSPWDRTTDTQYF	TGTGCCAGCAGCCCTTGGGACCGGACCACAGATACGCAGTATTTT	TRBV7-3	TRBJ2-3	NA	NA
CASSKGQGANYGYTF	TGTGCCAGCAGTAAGGGACAGGGGGCCAACTATGGCTACACCTTC	TRBV7-8	TRBJ1-2	NA	TRBD1
CAATPELLQPQHF	TGTGCCGCCACCCCCGAATTACTTCAGCCCCAGCATTTT	TRBV10-3	TRBJ1-5	NA	NA
CSAPGPYEQYF	TGCAGTGCTCCAGGGCCGTACGAGCAGTACTTC	TRBV20-1	TRBJ2-7	NA	NA